Following are 29 T cell receptor beta chains from one sample sequenced in a study of CD8+ T cells in alopecia areata. Treatment here: oral pan-JAK inhibitor, 5-10 mg twice daily. It was cDNA, reverse transcribed from extracted RNA, that served as the sequencing template. Assay: immunoSEQ multiplex PCR; the TCRdb copy retains only in-frame clones and omits some. The repertoire consists of approximately 210,000 clones, with about three fifths occurring once and the leading ten covering approximately 1%. The sequences come from CD4+ T cells sorted from blood, collected at week 24, from a patient treated with tofacitinib. Every receptor here comes from a human donor with alopecia areata.

This clone turned up a few times. The chain links TRBV6-1 to TRBJ1-1, with a weak D call TRBD1 (5 bases). The CDR3 is made up of 14 amino acids. In germline, CDR1 is MNHNS, CDR2 SASEGT. Trimming pared 4 bases from V and 11 bases from J, leaving 20 bases between. CDR3 region: CASSGDGARTKAFF. CDR3 bases: TGTGCCAGCAGTGGAGACGGGGCCAGGACGAAGGCTTTCTTT.

The chain is built from TRBV30 and TRBJ1-5; a weak D match, TRBD1 (5 bases). Germline CDR1 GTSNPN, CDR2 SVGIG (reference sequence). This CDR3 is 13 amino acids long. The CDR3 sequence is CAYSGGGNQPQHF. The CDR3 DNA reads TGTGCTTACTCCGGGGGTGGCAATCAGCCCCAGCATTTT.

This clone was found a few times. The chain combines TRBV7-9 with TRBJ2-6; D remains unclear. The germline V and J ends were trimmed by 2 bases and 2 bases, with 16 bases remaining between them. Looked up from germline, CDR1 is SEHNR and CDR2 is FQNEAQ (reference sequence). This CDR3 contains 18 residues. In DNA form, the CDR3 reads TGTGCCAGCAGCTTAAGGCAGCCTTTCTCAGCTGGGGCCAACGTCCTGACTTTC. It translates to CASSLRQPFSAGANVLTF.

V gene TRBV29-1 combines with J gene TRBJ2-3; unclear D gene. The ends were cut back, 4 bases at V and 0 bases at J, with 11 bases in the middle. The CDR3 extends over 14 amino acids. Germline loops: CDR1 SQVTM, CDR2 ANQGSEA. The chain's CDR3 is CSVGSRLSTDTQYF. As DNA, the CDR3 is TGCAGCGTTGGGTCCAGGCTTAGCACAGATACGCAGTATTTT.

CDR3 protein: CASGSPGGAFYNEQFF. CDR3 in DNA: TGTGCTAGTGGTTCCCCGGGCGGAGCATTCTACAATGAGCAGTTCTTC. The chain links TRBV12-5 to TRBJ2-1; no definite D call. The germline V and J ends were trimmed by 4 bases and 3 bases, with 16 bases remaining between them. Germline CDR1 and CDR2: LGHNT and FRNRAP. The CDR3 contains 16 residues.

The chain recombines TRBV30 with TRBJ1-4, with unresolved D. Germline V gene lookup returns CDR1 GTSNPN and CDR2 SVGIG (reference sequence). The V gene lost 0 bases and the J gene lost 8 bases, with 13 bases spanning the gap. CDR3 length equals 14 residues. The CDR3 here is CAWSVRVRKEKLFF. As DNA, the CDR3 is TGTGCCTGGAGTGTACGGGTTCGGAAGGAAAAACTGTTTTTT.

This clone has just a few counts. This chain uses TRBV5-1 with TRBJ2-5, with TRBD2 identical over 8 bases. V was pared by 4 bases and J by 4 bases, with 3 bases of the junction left unmatched. This CDR3 region has 13 residues. CDR1 SGHRS and CDR2 YFSETQ come from the germline V gene. CDR3 DNA sequence: TGCGCCAGCAGCCAGACTAGCGTAGAGACCCAGTACTTC. It yields the protein CASSQTSVETQYF.

This rearrangement joins TRBV7-2 to TRBJ2-7, with 7 bases fitting TRBD1. The V segment lost 1 base and the J segment 4 bases; nucleotides outside the gene matches: 4. The germline gives CDR1 SGHTA, CDR2 FQGNSA. This CDR3 is 14 amino acids long. CDR3 nucleotides: TGTGCCAGCAGCTTAGGGGACAGACCATACGAGCAGTACTTC. Protein product: CASSLGDRPYEQYF.

The gene calls are TRBV15 and TRBJ2-5; D not certain. The CDR3 totals 16 residues. Germline V gives CDR1 LNHNV, CDR2 YYDKDF (reference sequence). The V end lost 0 bases, the J end lost 2 bases, and 13 bases lay between the germline ends. The CDR3 is CATSRDLAAGQETQYF. For the CDR3, the DNA is TGTGCCACCAGCAGAGATTTGGCGGCAGGACAAGAGACCCAGTACTTC.

The rearrangement joins TRBV23-1 to TRBJ1-3, with no clear D. TRBV23-1 carries the ORF label, with uncertain function. The length of the CDR3 is 14 residues. V gave up 5 bases and J gave up 0 bases, with 8 bases separating them. The CDR3 sequence: CASSFGRSGNTIYF. The CDR3, as DNA: TGCGCCAGCAGTTTTGGACGCTCTGGAAACACCATATATTTT.

This sequence joins TRBV9 and TRBJ1-2; D remains ambiguous. CDR3 length: 13 residues. V lost 2 bases and J 3 bases, leaving 8 bases between the germline ends. Germline V gene lookup returns CDR1 SGDLS and CDR2 YYNGEE. CDR3 sequence reads: CASSVGRDYGYTF. CDR3 nucleotides: TGTGCCAGCAGCGTTGGTAGAGACTATGGCTACACCTTC.

The table lists this clone with a few counts. One junction end disagrees with the germline gene, perhaps due to a read error. This chain links TRBV30 with TRBJ2-1; D is uncertain. The length of the CDR3 is 12 residues. The germline gives CDR1 GTSNPN, CDR2 SVGIG (reference sequence). This CDR3 reads CAWSPTDPSLVF. In nucleotides, the CDR3 is TGTGCCTGGAGTCCTACGGACCCCTCCCTGGTCTTC.

This clone was observed a few times. This sample also contains other DNA sequences that code for the same CDR3. Written as DNA, the CDR3 is TGTGCCATCAGTGAGTCCGACAGGGGTTATGGCTACACCTTC. Translated: CAISESDRGYGYTF. This chain links TRBV10-3 with TRBJ1-2; the match to TRBD1 covers 8 bases. CDR1 ENHRY and CDR2 SYGVKD come from the germline V gene. The J segment lost 5 bases and the V segment lost 0 bases, leaving 2 bases of the junction unmatched. This CDR3 comprises 14 residues.

This clone was recorded once. The chain recombines TRBV4-3 with TRBJ2-3, with D perhaps matching TRBD2 (6 bases). The germline V gene encodes CDR1 LGHNA and CDR2 YSLEER. The CDR3 sequence is 19 residues long. V was shortened by 7 bases and J by 4 bases, with 30 bases between the two germline ends. The CDR3 coding sequence is TGCGCCAGCATCAAAGAAGTGGGACTTTCACTCGAGCACTCAGATACGCAGTATTTT. Protein: CASIKEVGLSLEHSDTQYF.

The chain joins TRBV10-3 to TRBJ1-2, with D possibly TRBD1 on 5 matching bases. With 3 bases removed from V and 3 bases from J, the gap between germline ends came to 5 bases. The germline V gene encodes CDR1 ENHRY and CDR2 SYGVKD. This CDR3 spans 12 amino acids. DNA for the CDR3: TGTGCCATCAGTGACAGGGACTATGGCTACACCTTC. Encoded protein: CAISDRDYGYTF.

This clone was counted only a few times. The chain links TRBV18 to TRBJ1-1; D uncertain. Per germline, CDR1 KGHSH and CDR2 LQKENI. The CDR3 extends over 14 amino acids. Trimming took off 0 bases at V and 0 bases at J, with 5 bases between the two ends. CDR3 coding DNA: TGTGCCAGCTCACCACCAAGGGTGAACACTGAAGCTTTCTTT. Encoded protein: CASSPPRVNTEAFF.

In this sample, this clone turned up a few times. The rearrangement joins TRBV14 to TRBJ2-3; D is unresolved. The CDR3 totals 15 residues. V was shortened by 0 bases and J by 7 bases, with 14 bases between the two germline ends. Germline CDR1 SGHDN, CDR2 FVKESK. The DNA for the CDR3 is TGTGCCAGCAGCCAAGATCGGCAGCTTGCTTATACGCAGTATTTT. Amino acids: CASSQDRQLAYTQYF.

This clone has just a few counts. V usage is TRBV6-5 and J usage is TRBJ2-1; D ambiguous. Between the trimmed V and J ends, which lost 4 bases and 0 bases, there was a span of 4 bases. The CDR3 has 13 amino acids. CDR1 is MNHEY, CDR2 SVGAGI, per germline. The CDR3 sequence is CASSSSSYNEQFF. CDR3 nucleotides: TGTGCCAGCAGTTCGAGCTCCTACAATGAGCAGTTCTTC.

The chain employs TRBV15 and TRBJ1-2; D not certain. The CDR3 totals 13 residues. Trimming cost V 0 bases and J 6 bases, with 8 bases left between them. Germline lookup yields CDR1 LNHNV and CDR2 YYDKDF (reference sequence). CDR3 residues: CATSRDRVDGYTF. As DNA, the CDR3 is TGTGCCACCAGCAGAGATAGGGTAGATGGCTACACCTTC.

The rearrangement uses TRBV30 and TRBJ1-1; D is undetermined. Per the germline V gene, CDR1 is GTSNPN and CDR2 is SVGIG (reference sequence). This CDR3 spans 17 amino acids. Trimming removed 1 base at V and 0 bases at J, with 18 bases between. This CDR3 is CAWSGWSPLSVNTEAFF. The CDR3 bases are TGTGCCTGGAGTGGATGGTCTCCCCTTTCCGTGAACACTGAAGCTTTCTTT.

The sample holds one count of this clone. The chain uses TRBV30 and TRBJ2-7; 7 bases are a match to TRBD1. Germline-derived CDR1 and CDR2 are GTSNPN and SVGIG (reference sequence). This CDR3 comprises 13 residues. The junction had 18 bases not matched to a gene; V was cut back by 7 bases and J by 12 bases. CDR3 nucleotides: TGTGCCTATGAGCTAAACAGGGGCGAATCTTGGTACTTC. Amino acids: CAYELNRGESWYF.

This chain joins TRBV5-1 and TRBJ1-6, with a weak D call TRBD1 (6 bases). Deletions cut 1 base from V and 9 bases from J, with 14 bases between. CDR3 length: 15 amino acids. Germline assignment: CDR1 SGHRS and CDR2 YFSETQ. As DNA, the CDR3 is TGCGCCAGCAGCTTGAATACGGACAGAACTTCACCCCTCCACTTT. Translated: CASSLNTDRTSPLHF.

This clone was seen a few times. This same CDR3 is encoded by further DNA sequences in the sample. The rearrangement uses TRBV6-5 and TRBJ1-2; 9 bases align to TRBD1. The trim removed 0 bases at V and 2 bases at J, leaving 1 base unmatched. CDR1 and CDR2 (germline): MNHEY, SVGAGI. The length of the CDR3 is 15 residues. This chain's CDR3 is CASSYSGTGNYGYTF. CDR3 nucleotides: TGTGCCAGCAGTTACTCCGGGACAGGGAACTATGGCTACACCTTC.

The chain couples TRBV25-1 to TRBJ1-2; D uncertain. With 4 bases removed from V and 4 bases from J, the gap between germline ends came to 10 bases. Germline V gene sequence: CDR1 MGHDK, CDR2 SYGVNS. The CDR3 spans 13 residues. For the CDR3, the DNA is TGTGCCAGCAGTGCCGGGTCCACCTATGGCTACACCTTC. Translated: CASSAGSTYGYTF.

This clone was picked up a small number of times. The V gene is TRBV2, the J gene TRBJ2-5; weak D call: TRBD2 (5 bases). V was pared by 8 bases and J by 3 bases, with 13 bases between. CDR1 is SNHLY, CDR2 FYNNEI, per germline. The CDR3 is 13 residues long. Here the CDR3 DNA reads TGTGCCAGCGGCCTCCTAGCTGAAGAGACCCAGTACTTC. This codes for CASGLLAEETQYF.

A word on this clone: Distinct nucleotide sequences in the sample also encode this CDR3. The V call is TRBV29-1, the J call TRBJ1-2, with D unresolved. CDR1 is SQVTM and CDR2 is ANQGSEA in the germline V gene. The CDR3 runs 11 residues. V lost 1 base, J lost 7 bases, and 7 bases lay in between. The CDR3 DNA is TGCAGCGTTGAAGCGGGAGGTGGCTACACCTTC. It translates to CSVEAGGGYTF.

V and J are TRBV9 and TRBJ2-1; 10 nucleotides match TRBD1. The V segment lost 1 base and the J segment 2 bases; nucleotides outside the gene matches: 3. Germline loops: CDR1 SGDLS, CDR2 YYNGEE. The CDR3 has 16 residues. The CDR3 coding sequence is TGTGCCAGCAGCGTAACCGGACAGGGGGCCTACAATGAGCAGTTCTTC. Amino acids: CASSVTGQGAYNEQFF.

In its sample, this clone was seen a few times. The chain carries TRBV14 and TRBJ1-4; TRBD1 matches at 7 bases. The germline gives CDR1 SGHDN, CDR2 FVKESK. The CDR3 sequence is 15 residues long. V lost 4 bases and J lost 8; bases outside the gene matches: 10. CDR3: CASSLLQGSFEKLFF. The CDR3 DNA is TGTGCCAGCAGCCTTCTACAGGGGTCCTTCGAAAAACTGTTTTTT.

The chain is built from TRBV29-1 and TRBJ2-7, with TRBD1 identical over 8 bases. Germline CDR1 SQVTM, CDR2 ANQGSEA. The CDR3 is 12 residues long. V gave up 7 bases and J gave up 3 bases; unmatched junction bases: 5. The CDR3 region is CSAWTGIYEQYF. The DNA for the CDR3 is TGCAGCGCATGGACAGGGATCTACGAGCAGTACTTC.